A selection of T cell receptor beta chains follows, all from one sample in a study of T cell repertoires in cytomegalovirus infection. For these TCRs, the target antigens are not known. Each CDR3 protein gets one entry after TCRdb re-called the reads with MiXCR. Of approximately 50,000 distinct CDR3 sequences detected, roughly 20% appear once; the ten largest clones hold roughly 67%. The source was CD8+ T cells from cultured PBMCs, collected from culture after CMV antigen stimulation. The receptors originated from a human donor in good health (CMV status not recorded). Some clones in this sample may be carry-over from other donors' samples. Each CDR3 is given with its conserved first and last residue. The order of the fields is J gene, V gene, D gene, clone size, CDR3 protein, CDR3 DNA. The D gene is left open where the match is weak. A clone size is listed for some rows: how often the clone was seen (once, few, many), or a class if it is expanded.

J: TRBJ2-7; V: TRBV11-2; D: .; size: .; CDR3: CASSWDVSYEQYF; DNA: TGTGCCAGCAGCTGGGACGTATCCTACGAGCAGTACTTC
J: TRBJ1-2; V: TRBV18; D: TRBD1; size: few; CDR3: CASSLNAGTVNYGYTF; DNA: TGTGCCAGCTCACTCAACGCCGGGACAGTTAACTATGGCTACACCTTC
J: TRBJ2-7; V: TRBV20-1; D: .; size: .; CDR3: CSARELAPGYEQYF; DNA: TGCAGTGCTAGAGAACTAGCCCCGGGCTACGAGCAGTACTTC
J: TRBJ1-5; V: TRBV28; D: .; size: .; CDR3: CASSSGGSVSNQPQHF; DNA: TGTGCCAGCAGTTCGGGGGGATCAGTGTCAAATCAGCCCCAGCATTTT
J: TRBJ1-1; V: TRBV4-3; D: .; size: few; CDR3: CASSLTPTAEAFF; DNA: TGCGCCAGCAGCCTCACCCCCACCGCTGAAGCTTTCTTT
J: TRBJ2-1; V: TRBV6-2/TRBV6-3; D: .; size: .; CDR3: CASSYGAGPYNEQFF; DNA: TGTGCCAGCAGTTACGGTGCTGGCCCCTACAATGAGCAGTTCTTC
J: TRBJ2-1; V: TRBV2; D: TRBD2; size: .; CDR3: CASSERILAGDINEQFF; DNA: TGTGCCAGCAGTGAAAGGATCCTAGCGGGGGATATCAATGAGCAGTTCTTC
J: TRBJ2-7; V: TRBV7-2; D: TRBD2; size: .; CDR3: CASSGRVIREQYF; DNA: TGTGCCAGCTCCGGGAGGGTAATTCGCGAGCAGTACTTC
J: TRBJ2-4; V: TRBV20-1; D: TRBD2; size: .; CDR3: CSASRGGSGRVAKNIQYF; DNA: TGCAGTGCCAGCCGGGGGGGAAGCGGGAGGGTAGCCAAAAACATTCAGTACTTC
J: TRBJ1-1; V: TRBV12-3/TRBV12-4; D: .; size: many; CDR3: CASSYGREAFF; DNA: TGTGCCAGCAGTTACGGCAGAGAAGCTTTCTTT
J: TRBJ2-5; V: TRBV7-9; D: TRBD1; size: .; CDR3: CVSSASGQGETQYF; DNA: TGTGTCAGCAGCGCATCCGGACAGGGGGAGACCCAGTACTTC
J: TRBJ2-5; V: TRBV7-2; D: TRBD1; size: .; CDR3: CASSLRDRPTRETQYF; DNA: TGTGCCAGCAGCTTACGGGACAGGCCTACACGAGAGACCCAGTACTTC
J: TRBJ2-1; V: TRBV9; D: .; size: few; CDR3: CASSVGHRSSYNEQFF; DNA: TGTGCCAGCAGCGTGGGGCACCGGAGCTCCTACAATGAGCAGTTCTTC
J: TRBJ1-4; V: TRBV9; D: .; size: few; CDR3: CASSSSPGTPRREKLFF; DNA: TGTGCCAGCAGCAGCAGCCCCGGGACACCTAGAAGGGAAAAACTGTTTTTT
J: TRBJ2-3; V: TRBV7-2; D: .; size: few; CDR3: CASSPGIQFSTDTQYF; DNA: TGTGCCAGCAGCCCGGGGATTCAGTTTAGCACAGATACGCAATATTTT
J: TRBJ2-1; V: TRBV7-2; D: TRBD1; size: .; CDR3: CASSLADRGRDNEQFF; DNA: TGTGCCAGCAGCTTAGCAGACAGGGGTAGAGACAATGAGCAGTTCTTC
J: TRBJ2-7; V: TRBV20-1; D: .; size: once; CDR3: CSARVPPGNEQYF; DNA: TGCAGTGCTAGAGTCCCCCCGGGGAACGAGCAGTACTTC
J: TRBJ2-1; V: TRBV10-3; D: .; size: few; CDR3: CAISTIPTEQFF; DNA: TGTGCCATCAGCACAATCCCCACTGAGCAGTTCTTC
J: TRBJ2-1; V: TRBV7-6; D: TRBD2; size: .; CDR3: CASSSRGGGYNEQFF; DNA: TGTGCCAGCAGCTCTCGTGGGGGGGGCTACAATGAGCAGTTCTTC
J: TRBJ2-7; V: TRBV11-2; D: .; size: few; CDR3: CASSFEGYEQYF; DNA: TGTGCCAGCAGCTTTGAGGGGTACGAGCAGTACTTC
J: TRBJ1-2; V: TRBV6-5; D: .; size: few; CDR3: CASSYSMRGTDLYGYTF; DNA: TGTGCCAGCAGTTACTCGATGCGGGGGACGGACCTCTATGGCTACACCTTC
J: TRBJ2-3; V: TRBV7-3; D: TRBD2; size: .; CDR3: CASSSSGGRTDTQYF; DNA: TGTGCCAGCAGCTCCAGCGGGGGGCGCACAGATACGCAGTATTTT
J: TRBJ1-3; V: TRBV12-3/TRBV12-4; D: .; size: .; CDR3: CASSLSGSGNTIYF; DNA: TGTGCCAGCAGTTTAAGTGGATCTGGAAACACCATATATTTT
J: TRBJ1-3; V: TRBV7-9; D: TRBD1; size: few; CDR3: CASSRSGQAYPHSGNTIYF; DNA: TGTGCCAGCAGCCGATCGGGACAGGCATATCCCCACTCTGGAAACACCATATATTTT
J: TRBJ1-2; V: TRBV12-3/TRBV12-4; D: .; size: .; CDR3: CASSLNRAPSNYGYTF; DNA: TGTGCCAGCAGTCTCAACAGGGCACCAAGTAACTATGGCTACACCTTC
J: TRBJ2-3; V: TRBV24-1; D: .; size: few; CDR3: CATGLADTQYF; DNA: TGTGCCACCGGCCTCGCAGATACGCAGTATTTT
J: TRBJ2-3; V: TRBV6-5; D: .; size: .; CDR3: CASSYRSTDTQYF; DNA: TGTGCCAGCAGTTACCGATCCACAGATACGCAGTATTTT
J: TRBJ2-7; V: TRBV7-2; D: TRBD2; size: .; CDR3: CASSQGGGAHEQYF; DNA: TGTGCCAGCAGTCAAGGCGGGGGGGCCCACGAGCAGTACTTC
J: TRBJ2-5; V: TRBV12-3/TRBV12-4; D: TRBD1; size: .; CDR3: CASSLLGQGETQYF; DNA: TGTGCCAGCAGTTTACTGGGACAGGGAGAGACCCAGTACTTC
J: TRBJ1-1; V: TRBV6-2/TRBV6-3; D: .; size: many; CDR3: CASLSLGENTEAFF; DNA: TGTGCCAGCCTGTCCTTGGGGGAGAACACTGAAGCTTTCTTT
J: TRBJ1-1; V: TRBV9; D: TRBD1; size: many; CDR3: CASSPKGTANTEAFF; DNA: TGTGCCAGCAGCCCGAAGGGGACAGCAAACACTGAAGCTTTCTTT
J: TRBJ1-2; V: TRBV30; D: .; size: .; CDR3: CAWTRTGLVYSYTF; DNA: TGTGCCTGGACTAGGACCGGTTTAGTTTATAGCTACACCTTC
J: TRBJ2-5; V: TRBV20-1; D: .; size: few; CDR3: CSAGNRNQETQYF; DNA: TGCAGTGCAGGGAACAGAAACCAAGAGACCCAGTACTTC
J: TRBJ2-7; V: TRBV9; D: TRBD2; size: .; CDR3: CASSGGGIAGSPGHF; DNA: TGTGCCAGCAGCGGAGGGGGAATAGCGGGATCCCCCGGGCACTTC
J: TRBJ1-5; V: TRBV6-2/TRBV6-3; D: TRBD1; size: few; CDR3: CASSYTKTGGHQPQHF; DNA: TGTGCCAGCAGTTACACCAAGACAGGGGGGCATCAGCCCCAGCATTTT
J: TRBJ2-1; V: TRBV6-1; D: TRBD2; size: few; CDR3: CASSEGLAGFSYNEQFF; DNA: TGTGCCAGCAGTGAAGGACTAGCGGGATTCTCCTACAATGAGCAGTTCTTC
J: TRBJ2-7; V: TRBV11-2; D: .; size: .; CDR3: CASEGGSYEQYF; DNA: TGTGCCAGCGAAGGCGGCTCCTACGAGCAGTACTTC